This TCR beta chain was profiled in a study of cytomegalovirus exposure and HLA in healthy donors. V shed 2 bases and J shed 2 bases, with 7 bases lying between them. The CDR3 is made up of 13 amino acids. Germline V CDR1 and CDR2: MDHEN, SYDVKM. 60 Vbeta and 13 Jbeta primers were used in PCR. Assay: immunoSEQ multiplex PCR; the TCRdb copy retains only in-frame clones and omits some. This table holds roughly 160,000 clones, roughly 80% found once. This sequence joins TRBV28 and TRBJ2-7; D remains unclear. The sequenced material came from PBMCs. The clonotype originates from a man aged 30 to 45 in good health and CMV-seropositive. The CDR3 spells CASSLNRAYEQYF. The DNA for the CDR3 is TGTGCCAGCAGTTTAAACAGAGCCTACGAGCAGTACTTC.